Below are 30 T cell receptor beta chains sequenced from a single sample in a study of T-cell reconstitution after alpha-beta-depleted transplantation in children. Unique molecular identifiers were incorporated into the prepared TCRbeta library. TCRdb fed the PCR reads into MiXCR, producing one record per CDR3 protein. Of 600,000 to 700,000 distinct CDR3 sequences listed, around a sixth are singletons. The material sequenced was PBMCs from the stem cell graft donor, taken from the stem cell graft. The receptor source for this set is a human donor who donated a stem cell graft to a child with acute myeloid leukemia.

This clonotype was observed a few times. The chain combines TRBV21-1 with TRBJ1-6; TRBD1 was called by the table and not checked on the DNA. TRBV21-1 is a recognized pseudogene. The CDR3 spans 16 residues. The CDR3 region is CASSKVRQGKDSPLHF. The CDR3 DNA is TGTGCCAGCAGCAAAGTGCGACAGGGGAAGGATTCACCCCTCCACTTT.

This clonotype was counted ten times or more. V usage is TRBV30 and J usage is TRBJ2-1; 12 nucleotides agree with TRBD2. The CDR3 is 16 residues long. Germline loops: CDR1 GTSNPN, CDR2 SVGIG (reference sequence). V lost 1 base and J lost 4; bases outside the gene matches: 5. The CDR3 DNA sequence: TGTGCCTGGAGTGACTCACTAGCGGGGGGTTACAATGAGCAGTTCTTC. It encodes CAWSDSLAGGYNEQFF.

This clonotype came up once. The CDR3 loop is CASSLTGGGWDRVSYEQYF. The DNA for the CDR3 is TGTGCCAGCAGCTTAACGGGGGGTGGTTGGGACAGGGTGTCCTACGAGCAGTACTTC. V usage is TRBV7-2 and J usage is TRBJ2-7, with 9 bases fitting TRBD1. Germline V gene sequence: CDR1 SGHTA, CDR2 FQGNSA. The CDR3 runs to 19 residues. The trim removed 2 bases at V and 1 base at J, leaving 15 bases unmatched.

This clonotype appeared a few times. The rearrangement joins TRBV11-2 to TRBJ2-1, with TRBD2 matching 10 bases. Trimming at V came to 5 bases and at J to 0 bases, leaving 4 bases not matched to a gene. The CDR3 covers 16 residues. Germline V gene data show CDR1 as SGHAT and CDR2 as FQNNGV. The CDR3 region has the DNA TGTGCCAGCAGCCTAGCGGGGGCCGTCTCCTACAATGAGCAGTTCTTC. As protein: CASSLAGAVSYNEQFF.

This clonotype was counted a few times. V and J are TRBV4-3 and TRBJ2-1; 8 nucleotides agree with TRBD2. The CDR3 consists of 17 residues. Trimming cost V 0 bases and J 2 bases; bases outside gene matches: 6. CDR1 is LGHNA and CDR2 is YSLEER in the germline V gene. The CDR3 nucleotides read TGCGCCAGCAGCCAAGATCCAGCGGGGGCGACCTACAATGAGCAGTTCTTC. Translation gives CASSQDPAGATYNEQFF.

This clonotype has at least ten counts. The CDR3 reads CASSDSTSGSTDTQYF. The CDR3 region has the DNA TGTGCCAGCAGTGACTCTACTAGCGGTAGCACAGATACGCAGTATTTT. V and J are TRBV6-4 and TRBJ2-3; 8 bases are a match to TRBD2. The germline V gene has CDR1 MRHNA and CDR2 SNTAGT. The CDR3 sequence is 16 residues long. J gave up 0 bases and V 0 bases, and 2 bases lay outside the gene matches.

At least ten counts were recorded for this clonotype. This chain links TRBV29-1 with TRBJ2-7; TRBD1 matches at 9 bases. Germline values: CDR1 SQVTM, CDR2 ANQGSEA. V was pared by 4 bases and J by 4 bases, with 8 bases of the junction left unmatched. The CDR3 has 14 amino acids. CDR3 protein: CSVGGGQGPYEQYF. The CDR3 DNA follows: TGCAGCGTTGGGGGGGGACAGGGACCTTACGAGCAGTACTTC.

This sequence joins TRBV12-5 and TRBJ1-5; D is perhaps TRBD1 (5 bases). The CDR3 sequence is 15 residues long. Trimming left V 7 bases short and J 5 bases short, with 18 bases between. CDR1 is LGHNT, CDR2 FRNRAP, per germline. As DNA, the CDR3 is TGTGCTAGTGCTCCGGGGGGGAGAGAAGATCAGCCCCAGCATTTT. Translated, it gives CASAPGGREDQPQHF.

This chain connects TRBV28 to TRBJ1-5; 7 nucleotides match TRBD1. Germline trimming cut 3 bases from V and 1 base from J; bases unmatched to any gene: 6. The germline V gene has CDR1 MDHEN and CDR2 SYDVKM. This CDR3 is built from 16 residues. The CDR3 is CASSLRTGYSNQPQHF. The CDR3 nucleotides read TGTGCCAGCAGTTTGCGGACAGGTTACAGCAATCAGCCCCAGCATTTT.

This clonotype was seen a handful of times. This chain's CDR3 is CASSPPGQGTDEQYF. The CDR3 nucleotides read TGTGCCAGCAGCCCGCCGGGACAGGGAACCGACGAGCAGTACTTC. The rearrangement uses TRBV7-9 and TRBJ2-7; 9 bases are a match to TRBD1. Germline CDR1 and CDR2: SEHNR and FQNEAQ (reference sequence). V was pared by 5 bases and J by 5 bases, with 10 bases of the junction left unmatched. This CDR3 is built from 15 residues. Variable domain in full (rest from reference TRBV7-9 and TRBJ2-7): DTGVSQNPRHKITKRGQNVTFRCDPISEHNRLYWYRQTLGQGPEFLTYFQNEAQLEKSRLLSDRFSAERPKGSFSTLEIQRTEQGDSAMYLCASSPPGQGTDEQYFGPGTRLTVT.

This clonotype was seen repeatedly, ten times or more. The chain uses TRBV20-1 and TRBJ2-3, with a tentative D call TRBD2 (5 bases). This CDR3 contains 13 residues. Germline CDR1 DFQATT, CDR2 SNEGSKA (reference sequence). Trimming stripped 5 bases from V and 4 bases from J, with 13 bases between. CDR3 coding DNA: TGCAGTGCTCGAGTGGGGAGCGCAGATACGCAGTATTTT. Translating gives CSARVGSADTQYF.

This clonotype appeared many times. This chain connects TRBV27 to TRBJ1-5; D perhaps matches TRBD1 (5 bases). Trimming shortened V by 0 bases and J by 5 bases, and 14 bases separated the two germline ends. From germline, CDR1 is MNHEY and CDR2 SMNVEV (reference sequence). The CDR3 sequence is 16 residues long. In DNA, the CDR3 is TGTGCCAGCAGTTTATCGAAGGGGAGTCAGGATCAGCCCCAGCATTTT. Translation gives CASSLSKGSQDQPQHF.

The chain combines TRBV5-1 with TRBJ2-1; 7 nucleotides align to TRBD2. V gave up 1 base and J gave up 5 bases; unmatched junction bases: 12. The germline V gene has CDR1 SGHRS and CDR2 YFSETQ. The CDR3 loop spans 17 amino acids. The CDR3 bases are TGCGCCAGCAGCTTGACCCCCGAGCGGGGATCCCACAATGAGCAGTTCTTC. Translating gives CASSLTPERGSHNEQFF.

This sequence joins TRBV7-9 and TRBJ2-2, with 7 bases matching TRBD1. J gave up 8 bases and V 5 bases, and 11 bases lay outside the gene matches. Per germline, CDR1 SEHNR and CDR2 FQNEAQ (reference sequence). This CDR3 spans 15 amino acids. This chain's CDR3 is CASSLGDRVRGELFF. As DNA, the CDR3 is TGTGCCAGCAGCCTGGGGGACAGAGTGAGAGGGGAGCTGTTTTTT.

The genes are TRBV5-6 and TRBJ1-5, with D unclear. The CDR3 has 16 residues. CDR1 and CDR2 (germline): SGHDT, YYEEEE. V lost 2 bases, J lost 0 bases, and 12 bases lay in between. CDR3 nucleotides: TGTGCCAGCAGCTTCATGCAGGAGGTTAGCAATCAGCCCCAGCATTTT. Translated: CASSFMQEVSNQPQHF.

At least ten counts were recorded for this clonotype. The chain joins TRBV7-2 to TRBJ2-7; no definite D call. Per germline, CDR1 SGHTA and CDR2 FQGNSA. Trimming left V 3 bases short and J 3 bases short, with 9 bases between. The CDR3 totals 13 residues. CDR3 residues: CASSFGIGYEQYV. In DNA, the CDR3 is TGTGCCAGCAGCTTTGGTATCGGCTACGAGCAGTACGTC.

The CDR3 nucleotides read TGCGCCAGCAGAGTCGAGCGAAAGAACACTGAAGCTTTCTTT. Protein: CASRVERKNTEAFF. V usage is TRBV5-1 and J usage is TRBJ1-1; the D is unclear. The ends were cut back, 5 bases at V and 1 base at J, with 12 bases in the middle. Germline V gene sequence: CDR1 SGHRS, CDR2 YFSETQ. This CDR3 is 14 amino acids long.

Concerning this clonotype itself: This may come from a read error, since a much larger clone is one base off. The chain has TRBV20-1 and TRBJ1-1, with D possibly TRBD1 on 6 matching bases. The ends were cut back, 6 bases at V and 7 bases at J, with 24 bases in the middle. Per germline, CDR1 DFQATT and CDR2 SNEGSKA (reference sequence). This CDR3 is 15 amino acids long. The chain's CDR3 is CSARSVLSRDNEAFF. CDR3 nucleotide sequence: TGCAGTGCGAGGAGTGTTCTATCTAGGGACAATGAAGCTTTCTTT.

V gene TRBV29-1 combines with J gene TRBJ1-1, with D uncertain. Germline V gene sequence: CDR1 SQVTM, CDR2 ANQGSEA. The CDR3 is 13 residues long. Trimming stripped 6 bases from V and 3 bases from J, with 14 bases between. DNA of the CDR3: TGCAGCGTCGTCAGGAGGGTCGACACTGAAGCTTTCTTT. Amino acid sequence: CSVVRRVDTEAFF.

In its sample, this clonotype was seen many times. The chain couples TRBV6-5 to TRBJ1-2; tentative D call: TRBD1 (5 bases). Germline V lookup: CDR1 MNHEY, CDR2 SVGAGI. This CDR3 spans 15 amino acids. Trimming took 0 bases from V and 7 from J, leaving 15 bases between them. DNA for the CDR3: TGTGCCAGCAGTTACTCGTCGGGGGGAAGTCGTGGCTACACCTTC. Translating gives CASSYSSGGSRGYTF.

This clonotype was picked up many times. The chain combines TRBV7-2 with TRBJ2-1; 7 bases fit TRBD2. The germline V gene has CDR1 SGHTA and CDR2 FQGNSA. V shed 5 bases, J shed 3 bases, and the junction held 7 bases outside the gene matches. The length of the CDR3 is 15 residues. CDR3 region: CASSLGAGVYNEQFF. The DNA for the CDR3 is TGTGCCAGCAGCCTAGGGGCGGGGGTCTACAATGAGCAGTTCTTC.

The CDR3 loop reads CSVEPQGQTYEQYV. The CDR3 DNA is TGCAGCGTTGAACCCCAGGGACAGACCTACGAGCAGTACGTC. This sequence joins TRBV29-1 and TRBJ2-7, with 7 bases matching TRBD1. Germline V gene data show CDR1 as SQVTM and CDR2 as ANQGSEA. V trimming: 2 bases; J trimming: 2 bases; junction bases outside the gene matches: 6. The CDR3 length is 14 residues.

This clonotype was observed a few times. V is TRBV27 and J is TRBJ2-7, with 11 bases lining up with TRBD1. CDR3 length: 15 residues. V lost 4 bases to trimming and J lost 5 bases; unmatched junction nucleotides: 7. Germline CDR1 reads MNHEY; CDR2 reads SMNVEV (reference sequence). CDR3 loop: CASSSPGTGGDEQYF. The CDR3 DNA follows: TGTGCCAGCAGTTCTCCCGGGACAGGGGGGGACGAGCAGTACTTC.

This clonotype was found a few times. The gene calls are TRBV20-1 and TRBJ1-6, with 8 positions matching TRBD1. The CDR3 contains 14 residues. Germline V CDR1 and CDR2: DFQATT, SNEGSKA (reference sequence). V shed 0 bases and J 13 bases; nucleotides not matched to a gene: 8. For the CDR3, the DNA is TGCAGTGCTAGAGAGGGGACAGGAAGGAAGCCCCTCCACTTT. Translating it yields CSAREGTGRKPLHF.

This clonotype was counted between two and nine times. This chain connects TRBV12-3 or TRBV12-4 to TRBJ2-7; a possible D gene is TRBD1 (5 bases). Trimming took 6 bases from V and 3 from J, leaving 9 bases between them. The CDR3 runs to 12 residues. In DNA, the CDR3 is TGTGCCAGCAGCCACCAGGGCTACGAGCAGTACTTC. Translating it yields CASSHQGYEQYF.

The chain combines TRBV5-8 with TRBJ1-4; D perhaps matches TRBD1 (5 bases). Germline V gene data show CDR1 as SGHTS and CDR2 as YDEGEE. The CDR3 is made up of 15 amino acids. V shed 4 bases and J shed 8 bases, with 18 bases lying between them. CDR3 DNA sequence: TGTGCCAGCAGCCCGGACCGGGCACGGGGCGAAAAACTGTTTTTT. It codes for CASSPDRARGEKLFF.

A word on this clonotype: A read error may be the cause here, since a much bigger clone is one base away. The chain employs TRBV5-1 and TRBJ1-2; D gene unclear. Germline CDR1 SGHRS, CDR2 YFSETQ. This CDR3 spans 14 amino acids. CDR3 in amino acids: CASSLAPQSYDYTF. The DNA for the CDR3 is TGCGCCAGCAGCTTGGCCCCTCAGTCTTATGACTACACCTTC.

V gene TRBV7-9 combines with J gene TRBJ1-5, with D maybe TRBD1 (6 bases). The CDR3 extends over 16 amino acids. The germline CDR1 and CDR2 sequences are SEHNR and FQNEAQ (reference sequence). Trimming shortened V by 5 bases and J by 4 bases, and 18 bases separated the two germline ends. The CDR3 coding sequence is TGTGCCAGCAGCGCCGAACAGGGAATCGGGAATCAGCCCCAGCATTTT. This gives the protein CASSAEQGIGNQPQHF. The variable domain in full, with the rest retrieved from reference TRBV7-9 and TRBJ1-5, is DTGVSQNPRHKITKRGQNVTFRCDPISEHNRLYWYRQTLGQGPEFLTYFQNEAQLEKSRLLSDRFSAERPKGSFSTLEIQRTEQGDSAMYLCASSAEQGIGNQPQHFGDGTRLSIL.

The chain couples TRBV20-1 to TRBJ2-1; perhaps TRBD2 as D (5 bases). V was shortened by 3 bases and J by 0 bases, with 15 bases between the two germline ends. This CDR3 is built from 16 residues. Germline CDR1 reads DFQATT; CDR2 reads SNEGSKA (reference sequence). The CDR3 DNA reads TGCAGTGCTAGTACACGCCGGGATTTCTCCTACAATGAGCAGTTCTTC. Its protein product is CSASTRRDFSYNEQFF.

The chain is built from TRBV10-3 and TRBJ2-7; D perhaps matches TRBD2 (6 bases). V was cut by 3 bases and J by 2 bases, with 8 bases left in between. The germline V gene has CDR1 ENHRY and CDR2 SYGVKD. The CDR3 runs to 13 residues. CDR3: CAISEGTPYEQYF. CDR3 coding DNA: TGTGCCATCAGTGAAGGGACTCCCTACGAGCAGTACTTC.